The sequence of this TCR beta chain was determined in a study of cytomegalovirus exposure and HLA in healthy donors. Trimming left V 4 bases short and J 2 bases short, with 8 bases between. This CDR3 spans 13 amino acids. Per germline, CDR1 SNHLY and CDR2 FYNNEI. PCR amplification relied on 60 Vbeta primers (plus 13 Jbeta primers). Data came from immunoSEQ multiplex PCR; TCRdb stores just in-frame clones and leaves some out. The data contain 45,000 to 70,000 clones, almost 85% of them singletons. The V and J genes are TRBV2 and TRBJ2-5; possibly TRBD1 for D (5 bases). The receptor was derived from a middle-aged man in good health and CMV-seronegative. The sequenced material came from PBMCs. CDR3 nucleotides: TGTGCCAGCAGTGGGACAAGACAAGAGACCCAGTACTTC. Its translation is CASSGTRQETQYF.